Below are 7 T cell receptor beta chains sequenced from a single sample in a study of shared clonotypes between healthy human individuals. Sequencing was performed with immunoSEQ multiplex PCR; in TCRdb, only in-frame clones are kept and a portion is missing. The sample shows around 180,000 clones, 80% to 95% of them seen only once. The specimen was naive CD4+ T cells sorted from blood. Subset indicated: CD45RA+ positively selected. These receptors came from a woman in her twenties or thirties in good health.

The rearrangement joins TRBV6-5 to TRBJ2-3, with 8 positions matching TRBD1. Trimming took 0 bases from V and 1 from J; bases not matched to a gene: 3. CDR3 length: 16 residues. Germline lookup yields CDR1 MNHEY and CDR2 SVGAGI. Here the CDR3 DNA reads TGTGCCAGCAGTTACTCGACAGGGGTTGGCACAGATACGCAGTATTTT. It encodes CASSYSTGVGTDTQYF.

The J gene is TRBJ2-7, the V gene TRBV28, with D uncertain. Between the trimmed V and J ends, which lost 2 bases and 7 bases, there was a span of 6 bases. The germline gives CDR1 MDHEN, CDR2 SYDVKM. The CDR3 is 11 residues long. CDR3 in amino acids: CASSLNREQYF. The CDR3 region has the DNA TGTGCCAGCAGTTTAAACAGAGAGCAGTACTTC.

This chain connects TRBV6-1 to TRBJ2-7; D is ambiguous. From germline, CDR1 is MNHNS and CDR2 SASEGT. Deletions cut 5 bases from V and 2 bases from J, with 16 bases between. This CDR3 is built from 15 residues. CDR3 loop: CASSPSYTDAYEQYF. Here the CDR3 DNA reads TGTGCCAGCAGTCCCAGTTACACAGATGCCTACGAGCAGTACTTC.

This clone turned up a few times. The chain couples TRBV7-3 to TRBJ2-7; no definite D call. Germline CDR1 SGHTA, CDR2 FQGTGA. Trimming removed 3 bases at V and 2 bases at J, with 14 bases between. The CDR3 extends over 15 amino acids. CDR3 in DNA: TGTGCCAGCAGCTTTGGATCCTTTCGGGCCTACGAGCAGTACTTC. Translated: CASSFGSFRAYEQYF.

The rearrangement links TRBV18 to TRBJ2-7, with TRBD1 matching 9 bases. After removal of 9 bases from V and 7 bases from J, the junction contained 16 bases not matched to a gene. CDR1 and CDR2 (germline): KGHSH, LQKENI. The CDR3 covers 15 residues. The CDR3 DNA reads TGTGCCAGTAATACCATCGGGACAGGGTCAGGAGAGCAGTACTTC. As protein: CASNTIGTGSGEQYF.

For the CDR3, the DNA is TGTGCTAGTGGTTTGGTAAGGGGACAGGGGGCGTACGAGCAGTACTTC. Translating it yields CASGLVRGQGAYEQYF. The rearrangement uses TRBV12-5 and TRBJ2-5; the match to TRBD1 covers 12 bases. The J call may be in error: the DNA end matches TRBJ2-7 better. Germline CDR1 is LGHNT and CDR2 is FRNRAP. CDR3 length: 16 residues.

J is TRBJ2-2 and V is TRBV28; D ambiguous. Germline V gene lookup returns CDR1 MDHEN and CDR2 SYDVKM. Between the trimmed V and J ends, which lost 7 bases and 6 bases, there was a span of 9 bases. The CDR3 loop spans 12 amino acids. CDR3 DNA: TGTGCCAGCACCCAGGAGCCCGGGGAGCTGTTTTTT. This translates into CASTQEPGELFF.